This T cell receptor (beta chain) was observed in a study of PD-1 blockade in classical Hodgkin lymphoma. Regarding the study as a whole: Causes of the repertoire differences remain undefined, possibly disease activity or prior therapy. CD4+ but not CD8+ TCR diversity rose significantly by C4D1.

Germline CDR1 is SGHVS and CDR2 is FNYEAQ. This CDR3 contains 11 residues. Between the trimmed V and J ends, which lost 8 bases and 2 bases, there was a span of 6 bases. Brentuximab vedotin exposure varied among the patients, all of whom had relapsed after autologous stem cell transplantation. Best responses were complete response, partial response or progressive disease. The table came from immunoSEQ multiplex PCR; TCRdb's copy has only in-frame clones and leaves some out. The profile shows fewer than 90,000 clones, approximately 94% of them singletons. Concerning this clone itself: Its specificity is unknown.

Material: peripheral blood mononuclear cells (PBMCs), obtained at baseline. The chain joins TRBV7-6 to TRBJ2-5, with a weak D call TRBD2 (5 bases). This TCR was recovered from a human donor with classical Hodgkin lymphoma. In DNA, the CDR3 is TGTGCCAGCTCGGGACAAGAGACCCAGTACTTC. The encoded protein is CASSGQETQYF.